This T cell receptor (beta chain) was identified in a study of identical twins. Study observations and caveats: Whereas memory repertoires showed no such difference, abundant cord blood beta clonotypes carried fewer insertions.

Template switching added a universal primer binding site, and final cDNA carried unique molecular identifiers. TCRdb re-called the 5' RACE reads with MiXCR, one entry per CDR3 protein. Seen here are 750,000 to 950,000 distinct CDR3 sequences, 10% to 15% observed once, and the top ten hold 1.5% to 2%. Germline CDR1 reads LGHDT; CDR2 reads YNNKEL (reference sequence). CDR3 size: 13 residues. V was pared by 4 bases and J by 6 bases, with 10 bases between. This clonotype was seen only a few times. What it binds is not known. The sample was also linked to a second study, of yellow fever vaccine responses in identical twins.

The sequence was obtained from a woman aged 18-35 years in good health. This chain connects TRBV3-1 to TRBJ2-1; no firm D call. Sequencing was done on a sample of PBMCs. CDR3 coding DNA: TGTGCCAGCAGCCTCCGGGTGGGCAATGAGCAGTTCTTC. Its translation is CASSLRVGNEQFF.